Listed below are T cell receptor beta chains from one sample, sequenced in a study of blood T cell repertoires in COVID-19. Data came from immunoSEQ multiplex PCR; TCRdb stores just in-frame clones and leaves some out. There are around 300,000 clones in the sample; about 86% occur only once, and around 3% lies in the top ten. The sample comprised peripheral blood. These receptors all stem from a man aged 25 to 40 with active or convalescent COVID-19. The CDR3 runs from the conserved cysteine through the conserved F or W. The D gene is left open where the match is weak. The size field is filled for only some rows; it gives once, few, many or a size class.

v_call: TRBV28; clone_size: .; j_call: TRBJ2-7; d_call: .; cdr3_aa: CASSLPPGGPLYEQYF; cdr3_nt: TGTGCCAGCAGTTTACCCCCAGGCGGGCCCCTCTACGAGCAGTACTTC
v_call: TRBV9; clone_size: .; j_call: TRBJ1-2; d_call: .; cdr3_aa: CASSPRTGRLDYTF; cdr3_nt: TGTGCCAGCAGCCCCCGGACGGGGAGGTTGGACTACACCTTC
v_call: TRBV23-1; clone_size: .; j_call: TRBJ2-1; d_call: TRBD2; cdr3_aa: CASSHGGDNEQFF; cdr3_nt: TGCGCCAGCAGTCACGGGGGGGACAATGAGCAGTTCTTC
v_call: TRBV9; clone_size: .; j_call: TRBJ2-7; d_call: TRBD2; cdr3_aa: CASSEGTSGVYEQYF; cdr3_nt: TGTGCCAGCAGCGAGGGGACTAGCGGCGTTTACGAGCAGTACTTC
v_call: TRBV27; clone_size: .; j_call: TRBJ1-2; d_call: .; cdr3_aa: CASSFSQAGWDGYTF; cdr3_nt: TGTGCCAGCAGTTTCTCCCAAGCAGGGTGGGATGGCTACACCTTC
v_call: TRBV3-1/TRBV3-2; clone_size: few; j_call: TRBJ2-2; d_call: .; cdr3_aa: CASSGTYLNTGELFF; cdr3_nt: TGTGCCAGCAGCGGGACATACCTGAACACCGGGGAGCTGTTTTTT
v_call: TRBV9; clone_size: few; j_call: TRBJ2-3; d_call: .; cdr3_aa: CASSVGALRDTQYF; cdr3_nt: TGTGCCAGCAGCGTAGGAGCGTTAAGGGATACGCAGTATTTT
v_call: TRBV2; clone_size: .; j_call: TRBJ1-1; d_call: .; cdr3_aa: CASSGEMNTEAFF; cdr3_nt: TGTGCCAGCAGTGGGGAGATGAACACTGAAGCTTTCTTT
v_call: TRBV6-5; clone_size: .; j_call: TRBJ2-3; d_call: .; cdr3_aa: CANWDTHTDTQYF; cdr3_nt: TGTGCCAATTGGGACACCCACACAGATACGCAGTATTTT
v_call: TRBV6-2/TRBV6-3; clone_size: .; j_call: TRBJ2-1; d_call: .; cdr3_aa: CASSYDPNAVHEQFF; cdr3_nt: TGTGCCAGCAGTTACGATCCTAACGCTGTCCATGAGCAGTTCTTC
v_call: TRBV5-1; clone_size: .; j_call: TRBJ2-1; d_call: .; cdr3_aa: CASSSDRLNEQFF; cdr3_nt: TGCGCCAGCAGCTCCGACAGACTCAATGAGCAGTTCTTC
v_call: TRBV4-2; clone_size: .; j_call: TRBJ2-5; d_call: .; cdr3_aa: CASSRTGGLGGLETQYF; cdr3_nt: TGTGCCAGCAGCCGAACGGGGGGCCTGGGAGGGCTAGAGACCCAGTACTTC
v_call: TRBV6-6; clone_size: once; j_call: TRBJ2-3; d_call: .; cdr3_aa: CASSYSMEDTQYF; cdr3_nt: TGTGCCAGCAGTTACTCGATGGAGGATACGCAGTATTTT
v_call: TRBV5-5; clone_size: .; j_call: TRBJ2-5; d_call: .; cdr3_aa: CASSLERVAVETQYF; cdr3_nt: TGTGCCAGCAGCTTGGAGAGGGTAGCGGTAGAGACCCAGTACTTC
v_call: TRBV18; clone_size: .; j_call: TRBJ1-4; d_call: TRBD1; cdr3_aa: CASSPGQSEKLFF; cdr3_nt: TGTGCCAGCTCACCGGGACAGAGTGAAAAACTGTTTTTT
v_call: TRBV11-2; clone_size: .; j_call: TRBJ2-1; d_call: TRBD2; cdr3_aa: CASSLEGTRGNEQFF; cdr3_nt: TGTGCCAGCAGCTTAGAAGGGACTAGAGGCAATGAGCAGTTCTTC
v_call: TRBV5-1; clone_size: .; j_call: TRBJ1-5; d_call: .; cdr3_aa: CASSLGTEYNQPQHF; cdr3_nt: TGCGCCAGCAGCTTGGGGACAGAATACAATCAGCCCCAGCATTTT
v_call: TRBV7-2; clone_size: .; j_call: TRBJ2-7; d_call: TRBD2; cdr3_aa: CASSLATRGRWTYEQYF; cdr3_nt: TGTGCCAGCAGCTTAGCGACCCGCGGGAGGTGGACCTACGAGCAGTACTTC
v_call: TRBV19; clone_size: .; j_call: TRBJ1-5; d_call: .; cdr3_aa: CASSIDRYRQPQHF; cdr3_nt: TGTGCCAGTAGTATCGACAGGTACAGGCAGCCCCAGCATTTT
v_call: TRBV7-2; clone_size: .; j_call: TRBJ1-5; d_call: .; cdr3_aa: CASSAQGRPFNQPQHF; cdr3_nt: TGTGCCAGCAGCGCCCAGGGAAGACCATTCAATCAGCCCCAGCATTTT
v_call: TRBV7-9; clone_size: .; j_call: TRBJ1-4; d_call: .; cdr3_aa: CASTPEAANEKLFF; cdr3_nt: TGTGCCAGCACCCCGGAGGCGGCTAATGAAAAACTGTTTTTT
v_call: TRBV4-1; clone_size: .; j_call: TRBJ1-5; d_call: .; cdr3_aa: CASSQEETGSRPQHF; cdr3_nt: TGCGCCAGCAGCCAAGAAGAAACAGGAAGCCGGCCCCAGCATTTT
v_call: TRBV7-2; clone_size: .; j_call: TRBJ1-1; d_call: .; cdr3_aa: CASSFTGKVGTEAFF; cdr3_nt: TGTGCCAGCAGCTTCACTGGTAAAGTTGGCACTGAAGCTTTCTTT
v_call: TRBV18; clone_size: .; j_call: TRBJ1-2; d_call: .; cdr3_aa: CASSPGPGVAYGYTF; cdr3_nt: TGTGCCAGCTCACCAGGGCCAGGGGTAGCCTATGGCTACACCTTC
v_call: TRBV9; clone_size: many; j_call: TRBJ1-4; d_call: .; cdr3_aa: CASSPTPPGSTNEKLFF; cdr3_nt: TGTGCCAGCAGCCCAACACCGCCAGGATCAACTAATGAAAAACTGTTTTTT
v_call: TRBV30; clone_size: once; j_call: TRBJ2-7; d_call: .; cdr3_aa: CAWATGSYEQYF; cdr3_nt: TGTGCCTGGGCCACAGGGTCCTACGAGCAGTACTTC
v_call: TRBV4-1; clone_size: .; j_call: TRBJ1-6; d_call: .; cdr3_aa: CASSLGGNNSPLHF; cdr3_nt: TGCGCCAGCAGCCTCGGTGGTAATAATTCACCCCTCCACTTT
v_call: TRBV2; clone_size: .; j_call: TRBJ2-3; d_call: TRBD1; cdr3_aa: CASRRRLRDRDRTDTQYF; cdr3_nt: TGTGCCAGCAGGCGCAGGCTCCGGGACAGAGATCGCACAGATACGCAGTATTTT
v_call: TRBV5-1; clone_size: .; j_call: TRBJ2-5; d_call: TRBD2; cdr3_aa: CASSLSPSGGETQYF; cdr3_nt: TGCGCCAGCAGCTTGTCCCCCTCGGGGGGAGAGACCCAGTACTTC
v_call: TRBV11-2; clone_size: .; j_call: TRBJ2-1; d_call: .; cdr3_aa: CASSLSSGNEQFF; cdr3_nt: TGTGCCAGCAGCTTATCTAGTGGGAATGAGCAGTTCTTC
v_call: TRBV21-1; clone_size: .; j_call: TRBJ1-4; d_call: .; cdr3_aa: CASSKLAPGGNEKLFF; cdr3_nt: TGTGCCAGCAGCAAACTGGCGCCAGGGGGTAATGAAAAACTGTTTTTT
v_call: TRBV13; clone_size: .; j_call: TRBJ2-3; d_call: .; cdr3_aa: CASIRAGTSTDTQYF; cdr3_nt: TGTGCCAGCATCAGGGCCGGAACAAGCACAGATACGCAGTATTTT
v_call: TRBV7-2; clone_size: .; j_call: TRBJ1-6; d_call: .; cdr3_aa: CASSLQRDSPLHF; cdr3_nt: TGTGCCAGCAGCTTGCAGAGGGATTCACCCCTCCACTTT
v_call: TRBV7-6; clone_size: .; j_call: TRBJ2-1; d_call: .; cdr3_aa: CASSLGLSYTNEQFF; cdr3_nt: TGTGCCAGCAGCTTAGGTCTCTCCTATACCAATGAGCAGTTCTTC
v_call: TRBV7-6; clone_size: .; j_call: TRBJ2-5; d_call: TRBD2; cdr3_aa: CASSRQTSGGAERETQYF; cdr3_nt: TGTGCCAGCAGCAGACAGACTAGCGGGGGGGCGGAAAGAGAGACCCAGTACTTC
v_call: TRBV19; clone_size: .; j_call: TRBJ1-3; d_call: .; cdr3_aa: CASSPRTEDNTIYF; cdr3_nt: TGTGCCAGTAGTCCCAGGACAGAGGATAACACCATATATTTT
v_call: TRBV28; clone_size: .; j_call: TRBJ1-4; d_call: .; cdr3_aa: CASSQGTYREKLFF; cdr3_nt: TGTGCCAGCAGTCAGGGGACGTATCGTGAAAAACTGTTTTTT
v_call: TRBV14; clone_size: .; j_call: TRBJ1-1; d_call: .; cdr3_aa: CASSQDWTPNPMNTEAFF; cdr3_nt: TGTGCCAGCAGCCAAGATTGGACTCCTAACCCGATGAACACTGAAGCTTTCTTT
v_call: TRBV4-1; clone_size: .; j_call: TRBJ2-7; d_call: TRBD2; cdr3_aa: CASSPLEGVAGPPYEQYF; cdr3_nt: TGCGCCAGCAGCCCCCTTGAGGGAGTAGCGGGACCCCCCTACGAGCAGTACTTC
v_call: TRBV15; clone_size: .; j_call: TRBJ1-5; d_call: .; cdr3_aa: CATSRLGYRGNQPQHF; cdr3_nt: TGTGCCACCAGCCGGCTAGGGTACAGGGGCAATCAGCCCCAGCATTTT
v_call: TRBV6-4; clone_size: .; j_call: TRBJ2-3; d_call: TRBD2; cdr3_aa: CASGLAGASTDTQYF; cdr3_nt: TGTGCCAGCGGACTAGCGGGGGCTAGCACAGATACGCAGTATTTT
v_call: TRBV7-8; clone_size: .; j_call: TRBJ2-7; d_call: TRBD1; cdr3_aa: CASSFGTDYNYEQYF; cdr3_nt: TGTGCCAGCAGCTTCGGGACAGACTATAACTACGAGCAGTACTTC
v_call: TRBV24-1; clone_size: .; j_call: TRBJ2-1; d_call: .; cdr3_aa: CATSADSYNEQFF; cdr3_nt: TGTGCCACCAGCGCCGACAGCTACAATGAGCAGTTCTTC
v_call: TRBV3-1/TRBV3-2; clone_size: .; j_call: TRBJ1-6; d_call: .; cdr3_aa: CASSSCPGIYSWSSYNSPLHF; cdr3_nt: TGTGCCAGCAGTTCCTGTCCGGGAATATACTCCTGGAGCTCCTATAATTCACCCCTCCACTTT
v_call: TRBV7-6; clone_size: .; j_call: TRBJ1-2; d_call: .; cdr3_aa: CASSWREGGGYTF; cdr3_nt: TGTGCCAGCAGCTGGCGGGAGGGGGGCGGCTACACCTTC